These 6 T cell receptor beta chains came from one sample sequenced in a study of early T cells in non-severe SARS-CoV-2 infection. TCRdb ran MiXCR on the 5' RACE reads and lists one entry per CDR3 protein. This table has about 76,000 distinct CDR3 sequences, less than 20% appearing once. Sequenced sample: whole blood. The receptors originated from an adult who was a healthcare worker with PCR-confirmed SARS-CoV-2 infection or an uninfected control (not recorded which).

The genes are TRBV20-1 and TRBJ2-3; D may be TRBD1 (5 bases). The CDR3 loop spans 16 amino acids. Germline values: CDR1 DFQATT, CDR2 SNEGSKA (reference sequence). V was trimmed by 3 bases and J by 1 base, leaving 17 bases between them. The CDR3 is CSASEVWGRGTDTQYF. The CDR3 coding sequence is TGCAGTGCTAGCGAAGTTTGGGGCCGGGGCACAGATACGCAGTATTTT.

The chain combines TRBV3-1 with TRBJ2-7; 10 nucleotides match TRBD1. CDR1 and CDR2 (germline): LGHDT, YNNKEL (reference sequence). Trimming removed 4 bases from V and 3 bases from J; junction bases left unmatched: 3. CDR3 length: 14 amino acids. The CDR3 protein is CASSPGTGDYEQYF. CDR3 in DNA: TGTGCCAGCAGCCCTGGGACAGGGGACTACGAGCAGTACTTC.

About this clonotype itself: Given the absence of the conserved phenylalanine or tryptophan at the CDR3 end, a read error is likely. The genes are TRBV6-1 and TRBJ1-2; possible D gene TRBD1, 5 bases. CDR3 size: 13 residues. From germline, CDR1 is MNHNS and CDR2 SASEGT. V was clipped by 6 bases and J by 1 base, with 9 bases between them. The CDR3 coding sequence is TGTGCCAGCAGGACAGTGAGTAACTATGGCTACACCTTA. Protein: CASRTVSNYGYTL.

The chain employs TRBV20-1 and TRBJ2-1; TRBD2 matches 10 bases. The CDR3 runs to 15 residues. Germline CDR1 is DFQATT and CDR2 is SNEGSKA (reference sequence). Trimming took 6 bases from V and 8 from J; bases not matched to a gene: 13. CDR3 region: CSAPAYLAGVDEQFF. CDR3 sequence (DNA): TGCAGTGCCCCAGCATACCTAGCGGGAGTGGATGAGCAGTTCTTC.

A few counts support this clonotype. The rearrangement uses TRBV6-5 and TRBJ2-1; 9 bases fit TRBD2. V shed 0 bases, J shed 2 bases, and the junction held 11 bases outside the gene matches. The germline CDR1 and CDR2 sequences are MNHEY and SVGAGI. The CDR3 length is 19 residues. CDR3 coding DNA: TGTGCCAGCAGTTACTCCCCTAGCGGGGCGCCCAGACCCTACAATGAGCAGTTCTTC. The encoded protein is CASSYSPSGAPRPYNEQFF.

This clonotype showed up just a few times. V and J are TRBV12-3 or TRBV12-4 and TRBJ2-3; TRBD2 might be the D (5 bases). CDR3 length: 16 amino acids. Trimming shortened V by 2 bases and J by 7 bases, and 19 bases separated the two germline ends. The CDR3 nucleotides are TGTGCCAGCAGTTTACCGGGGAGACTGGCTACAAATACGCAGTATTTT. Its translation is CASSLPGRLATNTQYF.